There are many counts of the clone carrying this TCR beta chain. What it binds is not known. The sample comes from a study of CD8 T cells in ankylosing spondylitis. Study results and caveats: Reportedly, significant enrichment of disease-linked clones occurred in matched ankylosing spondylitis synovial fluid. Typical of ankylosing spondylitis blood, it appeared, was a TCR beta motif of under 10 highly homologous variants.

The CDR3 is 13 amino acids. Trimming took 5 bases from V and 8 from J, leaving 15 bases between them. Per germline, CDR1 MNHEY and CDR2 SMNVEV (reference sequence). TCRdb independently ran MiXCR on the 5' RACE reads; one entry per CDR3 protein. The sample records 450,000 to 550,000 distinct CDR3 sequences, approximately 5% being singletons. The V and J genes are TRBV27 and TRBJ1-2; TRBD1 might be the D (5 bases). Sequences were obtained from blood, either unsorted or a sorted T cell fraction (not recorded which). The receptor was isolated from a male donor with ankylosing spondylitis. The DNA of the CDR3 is TGTGCCAGCAGTACCTTAGGGGCGTGGGGCTACACCTTC. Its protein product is CASSTLGAWGYTF.